This T cell receptor (beta chain) was observed in a study of patients and donors after allogeneic stem cell transplantation. In its sample, this clonotype was seen many times. The CDR3 covers 13 residues. Germline V gene lookup returns CDR1 SQVTM and CDR2 ANQGSEA. V dropped 3 bases and J dropped 5 bases, with 12 bases sitting between them. TCRdb analysed the RT-PCR reads with MiXCR anew, one entry per CDR3 protein. The sample lists hundreds of thousands of distinct CDR3 sequences; roughly 17% were seen once. J is TRBJ2-3 and V is TRBV29-1; D may be TRBD2 (6 bases). Source material: blood, either unsorted or a sorted T cell fraction (not recorded which). The clonotype originates from a human donor who was either an allogeneic HSCT recipient or a stem cell or donor lymphocyte infusion donor (not recorded which). It is not recorded whose cells these are; they may come from a transplant donor. This CDR3 is CSVDWRDGDTQYF. In DNA form, the CDR3 reads TGCAGCGTTGATTGGCGGGACGGAGATACGCAGTATTTT.